This T cell receptor beta chain emerged from a study of cytomegalovirus exposure and HLA in healthy donors (dated by TCRdb to about 2017). Broadly, across the study: According to an earlier analysis of a few hundred of the donors, about 179 million T cells yielded roughly 110 million unique TCR beta sequences and 276 Gb of sequence data. Roughly 310 gigabases of sequencing data and tens of millions of unique TCR sequences were included in an early release covering around 650 HLA-typed donors. Of the 300 to 500 genotyped donors, less than 90% were placed in the genetic ancestry cluster associated with self-reported Caucasian donors. The study aimed to test whether signatures of past pathogen exposure could be identified by cataloging public T cell receptors. The study profiled the T cell repertoires of under 850 subjects by immunosequencing and related them to cytomegalovirus serostatus. Along with the approximately 620-subject first cohort, a separate validation cohort of about 110 different subjects was used. High-throughput TCR immunosequencing, statistical association of individual TCRs with disease status, and machine learning were combined to predict cytomegalovirus infection status. In a later analysis, previously published TCR beta repertoires from 600 to 850 donors were re-analyzed and high-resolution HLA genotyping was added so that TCR occurrence patterns could be studied. Rather than drawing on any new phenotypic data, the later analysis identified candidate immune exposures from TCR beta sequences and the way those sequences occurred across donors. An earlier analysis of fewer than 700 of the donors applied high-throughput TCR beta sequencing to assess whether each TCR beta V gene segment acted as functional or pseudogenic. Alongside the repertoire data, information on donor age, sex, ethnicity and CMV serostatus was compiled. A later genetic analysis used genome-wide SNP genotypes for about 65% of the 666 donors, treating that subset as a discovery cohort. All discovery cohort repertoires had been generated using a single sequencing platform. HLA typing covered class I and class II loci at four-digit resolution. The number of donors typed differed by locus, with roughly 629-640 for A, B, C, DRB1 and DQB1, more than 500 for DQA1, 600 to 610 for DPA1, and roughly 450 for DPB1. A handful of DR-DQ haplotypes were handled as single units for association and clustering because linkage in the cohort was strong. On average, around 240,000 unique TCR beta nucleotide sequences were sequenced per donor among 350 to 400 genotyped donors of the cohort, with 15% to 20% of those sequences being non-productive.

Libraries were constructed by the immunoSEQ multiplex PCR assay. For the multiplex PCR, a mixture combining 60 forward primers for TCR Vbeta segments and 13 reverse primers for TCR Jbeta segments was used. A multiplex PCR assay on genomic DNA amplified the CDR3 region of rearranged TCR beta genes. On the Illumina HiSeq System, the amplified TCR beta libraries were sequenced as 87-base-pair reads. On the study's bioinformatics: A later analysis tallied around 80 million unique TCR beta chains across the 666 repertoires, and some 10 million of those chains were shared by two or more donors. A nearest-neighbor algorithm error-corrected the raw reads and collapsed the reads into unique sequences, merging closely related sequences to remove PCR and sequencing errors. CDR3 sequences were aligned to IMGT reference sequences to assign V, D and J gene segments. For a sequence to be retained, at least a six-nucleotide match to both a V gene segment and a J gene segment was required. A rearrangement was called productive if the CDR3 had no stop codons and remained in frame with V and J, and every other rearrangement was called non-productive. CDR3 was defined by IMGT convention, running from the second conserved V-encoded cysteine to the conserved J-encoded phenylalanine. The earlier analysis of about 610 of the donors excluded any sequence lacking an unambiguous match to a single V gene segment. An earlier analysis of fewer than 650 of the donors classified V segments as functional when productive rearrangements were above 56.7% and as segregating when the standard deviation between donors was above 5%. A statistical classification framework was built for diagnosing cytomegalovirus status from the catalog of TCR beta chain sequences. A later analysis assigned V and J genes by comparing TCR nucleotide sequences with IMGT/GENE-DB human TR gene sequences. The TCRdist pipeline was used in a later analysis to assign CDR3 sequences and most-parsimonious VDJ recombination scenarios. In a later analysis, each TCR beta chain was defined by its CDR3 amino acid sequence together with its V-gene family, and reads lacking a unique V-gene family were excluded. A later analysis removed several hundred highly shared, low-generation-probability nucleotide sequences to deal with suspected cross-contamination and a sequencing artifact. A later analysis calculated a clonal expansion index for each public chain from normalized within-repertoire ranks of inferred template counts. In a later analysis, generation probabilities were computed with a VDJ recombination model fitted to out-of-frame rearrangements, and the resulting probabilities were checked against IGoR. In a later analysis, hypergeometric tests were used to score TCR-TCR, TCR-HLA and TCR-CMV co-occurrence, with a repertoire-size bias correction applied to TCR pairs. A later analysis estimated false discovery rates by permuting HLA or CMV assignments 20 times. In a later analysis, co-occurring TCRs were grouped using DBSCAN, with TCRdist sequence similarity added in when clustering inside HLA-allele-positive subsets. For co-occurrence clustering, repertoires with fewer than 30,000 or more than 120,000 public chains were excluded, along with 5 or 6 repertoires with anomalous nucleotide sharing. Entries here come from immuneACCESS through TCRdb and include only in-frame sequences with V and J called. Some clones fail to appear in such tables; in the studies checked, an unresolved V gene covers under half of the shortfall, and the cause of the remainder is unknown. D and trimming were read from the DNA, whereas the V and J calls and clone size are those reported in that table. A total of 150,000 to 200,000 clones appear in this sample, about four fifths of them only once. The top ten clonotypes cover 13% to 15% of the sample.

Results and caveats for the whole study, not just this receptor: In this cohort, only TCR beta chains were sequenced, and detectable features were limited by the absence of alpha or paired-chain data. A cluster of highly shared sequence variants was judged likely to be a technical artifact of the sequencing pipeline. An association between a missense DCLRE1C variant and V-gene and J-gene trimming of TCR beta chains was found in a later genetic analysis and replicated in an independent cohort. According to the authors, the approach could potentially be generalized to other disease states and immunological phenotypes. Across donors, most TCR sequences were observed very rarely, whereas some public TCRs were present in many individuals. In a later analysis, TCR association rates were found to vary across HLA loci, with the most associated TCRs seen for DRB1 alleles and the fewest for HLA-C alleles. A further reported finding was that TCR beta sequences accurately predicted the HLA-A and HLA-B alleles for most subjects in the first cohort. Presence/absence analyses assumed roughly uniform sequencing depth across donors, an assumption that may not hold. In the study, 150 to 200 TCR beta chains were listed as associated with cytomegalovirus. A later analysis reported that several top co-occurrence clusters appeared linked to parvovirus B19, influenza, CMV and Epstein-Barr virus. Because counts were too low, some 16 rarely observed V segments, including chromosome 9 orphons, were excluded from the earlier analysis of fewer than 650 of the donors. Most CMV-associated TCR beta chains appeared to be HLA-restricted in a later analysis, and the HLA associations seemed to be driven largely by CMV exposure. In vitro tests confirmed that a few of the cytomegalovirus-associated TCR beta chains recognize cytomegalovirus antigens. In a later analysis, 15,000 to 20,000 TCR beta sequences were associated with specific HLA alleles at a false discovery rate of 0.05. According to a later genetic analysis, donors in an Asian-associated ancestry cluster had fewer N-insertions in productive TCRs than the approximately 630-donor mean. In a later analysis, HLA-associated TCR beta chains showed more clonal expansion and lower generation probabilities than non-associated chains that were equally common. Immune exposure information for the cohort was limited to CMV serostatus. When HLA alleles, especially DR and DQ, strongly co-occurred, TCR associations were difficult to assign to individual alleles. Because HLA typing was missing for some donors at each locus, association tests included only the typed subset. In both the original and validation cohorts, the classifier was reported to diagnose cytomegalovirus status with high specificity and sensitivity. Linkage disequilibrium might explain the correlated functional status among segregating V segments, but an unknown experimental factor could not be excluded. In an earlier analysis of 450 to 750 of the donors, most TCR beta V segments appeared in productive rearrangements about 87% or about 30% of the time, broadly matching IMGT annotations. The 87-base-pair reads could not distinguish some IMGT-functional V segments, including TRBV6-2 and TRBV6-3, so those segments were excluded.

Worth noting for this clone: Its antigen is currently not known. Base qualities were left out, and no much larger clone turns up one base away.

From the germline V gene, CDR1 is SGHAT and CDR2 is FQNNGV. The CDR3, cysteine through phenylalanine, is 15 amino acids long. Just the 45-base CDR3 DNA is kept, in frame starting at base 1. V ends up 4 bases short and J 2 bases short, with an unmatched junction base count of 4. The cohort consisted of approximately 670 healthy bone marrow donors. All cohort members were sampled while nominally healthy, although unrecorded immune exposures were likely present. The donor was CMV seropositive and was included in the group of 250 to 300 seropositive cohort members. Each donor provided a peripheral blood sample, and peripheral blood mononuclear cells were used for TCR beta sequencing. The Qiagen DNeasy Blood Extraction Kit was used to extract genomic DNA from the blood cell samples.

The sequenced material came from PBMCs. The clonotype was recovered from a woman aged 25 to 39 in good health and CMV-seropositive. This chain joins TRBV11-2 to TRBJ2-7, with 11 bases in between that match TRBD2. The CDR3 region: CASSSLTSGAYEQYF. The nucleotide sequence reads TGTGCCAGCAGCTCCTTGACTAGCGGGGCCTACGAGCAGTACTTC.